The sequence of this TCR beta chain was determined in a study of control samples from healthy donors and cancer patients (dated by TCRdb to 2020 to 2021). CDR1 and CDR2 are drawn from the germline V gene: SGHTA, FQGNSA. The germline V end is reduced by 5 bases and the J end by 8 bases; junction bases left unmatched: 7. The CDR3 measures 16 amino acids from cysteine to phenylalanine. Only CDR3 DNA is held: 48 bases, read in frame from base 1. Details on this clone: The antigen this receptor binds is unknown. No base quality values were provided; no much bigger clone lies one nucleotide off.

The method behind the library was the immunoSEQ multiplex PCR assay. The source is immuneACCESS, and TCRdb retained only in-frame sequences with V and J called. Part of the clones is not carried over; for the studies checked, unresolved V genes explain less than half of this, and the remainder is unexplained. This sample holds 100,000 to 120,000 clones; about four fifths were observed only once. Of the sample, about 13% is held by the ten largest clones. The chain employs TRBV7-2 and TRBJ2-4; the junction holds 15 bases that match TRBD2. The clonotype was recovered from a woman aged 45-65 years in good health. Sequencing was done on a sample of blood. The DNA sequence is given as TGTGCCAGCAGCCTGGGACTAGCGGGAGGAGGAGACATTCAGTACTTC. Its translation is CASSLGLAGGGDIQYF.